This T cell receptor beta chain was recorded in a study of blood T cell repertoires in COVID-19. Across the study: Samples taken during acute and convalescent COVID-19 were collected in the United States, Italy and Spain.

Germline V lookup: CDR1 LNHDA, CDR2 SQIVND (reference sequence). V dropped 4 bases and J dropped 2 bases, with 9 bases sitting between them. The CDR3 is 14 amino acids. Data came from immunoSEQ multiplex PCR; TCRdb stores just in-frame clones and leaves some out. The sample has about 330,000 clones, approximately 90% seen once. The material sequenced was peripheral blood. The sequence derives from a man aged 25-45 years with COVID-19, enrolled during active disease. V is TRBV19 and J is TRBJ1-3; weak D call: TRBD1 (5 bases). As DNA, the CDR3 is TGTGCCAGTAGTACGACAGTGACTGGAAACACCATATATTTT. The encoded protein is CASSTTVTGNTIYF.